This TCR beta chain comes out of a study of cytomegalovirus exposure and HLA in healthy donors. Study in general: As an earlier analysis found, about 179 million T cells yielded 100 million to 130 million unique TCR beta sequences.

Concerning this clone: Its target is unknown.

It was with 60 Vbeta and 13 Jbeta primers that the PCR ran. This table comes from immunoSEQ multiplex PCR, and its TCRdb copy is limited to in-frame clones, with some not included. The data contain 90,000 to 130,000 clones, over 60% of them singletons. Notes on the study in general: Overall, roughly 150 TCR beta chains were annotated as cytomegalovirus-associated. In terms of immune exposure information, only CMV serostatus was available. Most CMV-associated TCR beta chains appeared HLA-restricted in a later analysis.

V lost 4 bases, J lost 4 bases, and 21 bases lay in between. The CDR3 consists of 17 residues. CDR1 LGHNA and CDR2 YNFKEQ come from the germline V gene. Specimen: PBMCs. The sequence came from a man aged 25 to 45 in good health and CMV-seropositive. The V gene is TRBV4-2, the J gene TRBJ2-3, with D perhaps matching TRBD2 (6 bases). As DNA, the CDR3 is TGTGCCAGCAGCCCTGGTTTTAGCGGACTGATTCCAGATACGCAGTATTTT. It is translated as CASSPGFSGLIPDTQYF.